This TCR beta chain was sequenced in a study of OX40 agonist ivuxolimab in advanced cancers. Study background: Prior therapy, whether anti-PD-1, anti-PD-L1 or anti-CTLA-4, was allowed, and 35% to 40% had some.

Only in-frame clones appear in the TCRdb table, and some are missing; sequencing was by immunoSEQ multiplex PCR. The sample lists around 83,000 clones; 91% were seen once. CDR3 length equals 11 residues. V was trimmed by 8 bases and J by 9 bases, leaving 11 bases between them. Germline CDR1 is MDHEN and CDR2 is SYDVKM. This rearrangement joins TRBV28 to TRBJ2-1; D uncertain. Sequencing used CD4+ or CD8+ T cells sorted from blood, obtained in a trial of the OX40 agonist ivuxolimab. This TCR came from an adult with an advanced solid tumor such as melanoma, head and neck, liver or kidney cancer. The CDR3 coding sequence is TGTGCCAGCCGCTTCAAAGGTGAGCAGTTCTTC. This sequence encodes CASRFKGEQFF. The full variable domain, in which reference TRBV28 and TRBJ2-1 provide the parts outside the CDR3, is DVKVTQSSRYLVKRTGEKVFLECVQDMDHENMFWYRQDPGLGLRLIYFSYDVKMKEKGDIPEGYSVSREKKERFSLILESASTNQTSMYLCASRFKGEQFFGPGTRLTVL.